This T cell receptor beta chain derives from a study of T-cell memory formation after mild COVID-19. Study at large: The TCR clusters were mostly specific to one donor.

This clonotype was detected a few times. Antigen unknown. CDR3 length: 16 amino acids. The V gene end was trimmed by 5 bases and the J gene end by 2 bases; junction bases not matched to a gene: 6. The germline V gene encodes CDR1 MNHEY and CDR2 SVGEGT. Study-wide findings and caveats: Second-wave clones with a day 37 peak had unconfirmed SARS-CoV-2 specificity. Later expanders leaned CD4+, whereas clones that contracted between day 15 and 85 were balanced CD4/CD8.

TCRalpha and TCRbeta libraries used 5'RACE with constant-segment primers and UMIs. A single record per CDR3 protein comes from TCRdb applying MiXCR to the 5' RACE reads. The table lists fewer than 95,000 distinct CDR3 sequences, less than 15% of them singletons. The chain employs TRBV6-2 or TRBV6-3 and TRBJ2-7, with 13 nucleotides matching TRBD2. The receptor comes from an adult woman who had mild COVID-19 (a few samples of this study predate the infection). Cell type and time point are not known. Sequenced sample: PBMCs or a T cell subset sorted from them (not recorded which). The CDR3 loop reads CASSPGTSGAPYEQYF. The CDR3 nucleotides read TGTGCCAGCAGTCCCGGGACTAGCGGGGCCCCCTACGAGCAGTACTTC.